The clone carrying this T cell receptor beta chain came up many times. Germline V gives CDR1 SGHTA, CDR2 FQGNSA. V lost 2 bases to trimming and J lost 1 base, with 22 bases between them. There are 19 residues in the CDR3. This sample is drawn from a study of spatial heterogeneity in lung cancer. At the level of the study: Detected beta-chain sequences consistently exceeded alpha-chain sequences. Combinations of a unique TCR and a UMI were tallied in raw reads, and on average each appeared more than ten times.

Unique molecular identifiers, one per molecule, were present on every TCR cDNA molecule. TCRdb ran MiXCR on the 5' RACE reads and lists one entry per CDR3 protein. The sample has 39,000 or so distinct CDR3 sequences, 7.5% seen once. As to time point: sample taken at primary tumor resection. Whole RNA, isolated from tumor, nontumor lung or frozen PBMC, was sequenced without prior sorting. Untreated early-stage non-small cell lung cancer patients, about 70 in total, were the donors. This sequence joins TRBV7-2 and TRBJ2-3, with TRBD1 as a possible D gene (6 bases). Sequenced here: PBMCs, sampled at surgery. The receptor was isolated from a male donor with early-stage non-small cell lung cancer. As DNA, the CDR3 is TGTGCCAGCAGCTTAAGGGAAGCCAGGGGCCAGCCCCGCACAGATACGCAGTATTTT. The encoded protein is CASSLREARGQPRTDTQYF.